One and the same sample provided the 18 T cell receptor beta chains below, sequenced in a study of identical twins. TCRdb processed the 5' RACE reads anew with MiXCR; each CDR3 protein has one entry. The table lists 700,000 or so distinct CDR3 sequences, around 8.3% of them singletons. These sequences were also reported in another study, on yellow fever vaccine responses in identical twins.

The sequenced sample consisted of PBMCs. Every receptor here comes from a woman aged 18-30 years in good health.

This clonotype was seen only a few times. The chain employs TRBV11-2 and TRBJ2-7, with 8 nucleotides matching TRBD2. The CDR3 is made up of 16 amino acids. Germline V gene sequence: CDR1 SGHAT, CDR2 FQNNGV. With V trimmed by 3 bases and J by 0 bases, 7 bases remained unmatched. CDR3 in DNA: TGTGCCAGCAGCTTCCCCCGGACTAGCCTCTCCTACGAGCAGTACTTC. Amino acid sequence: CASSFPRTSLSYEQYF.

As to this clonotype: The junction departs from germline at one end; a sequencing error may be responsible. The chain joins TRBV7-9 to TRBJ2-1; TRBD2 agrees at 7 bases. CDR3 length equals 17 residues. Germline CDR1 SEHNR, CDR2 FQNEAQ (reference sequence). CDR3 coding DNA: TGTGCCTGCAGCTTATCTACCGGACTAGGCTCCTACAATGAGCAGTTCTTC. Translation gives CACSLSTGLGSYNEQFF.

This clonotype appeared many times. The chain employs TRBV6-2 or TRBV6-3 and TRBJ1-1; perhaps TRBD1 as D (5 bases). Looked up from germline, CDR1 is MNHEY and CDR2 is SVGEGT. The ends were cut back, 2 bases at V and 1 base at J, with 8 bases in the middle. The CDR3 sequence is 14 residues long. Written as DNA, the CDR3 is TGTGCCAGCAGTTACACCACAGGGAACACTGAAGCTTTCTTT. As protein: CASSYTTGNTEAFF.

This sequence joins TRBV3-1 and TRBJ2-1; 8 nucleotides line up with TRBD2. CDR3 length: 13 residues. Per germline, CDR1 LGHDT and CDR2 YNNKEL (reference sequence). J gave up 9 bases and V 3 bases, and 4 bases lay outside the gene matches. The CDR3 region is CASSQGTRPEQFF. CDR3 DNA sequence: TGTGCCAGCAGCCAGGGGACTAGACCTGAGCAGTTCTTC.

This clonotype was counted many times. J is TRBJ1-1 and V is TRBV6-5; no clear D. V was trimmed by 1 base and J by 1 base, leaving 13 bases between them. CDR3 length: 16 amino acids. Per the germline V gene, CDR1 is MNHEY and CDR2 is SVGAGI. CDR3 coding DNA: TGTGCCAGCAGTTACTTTGCCATTTCGGGGAACACTGAAGCTTTCTTT. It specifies CASSYFAISGNTEAFF.

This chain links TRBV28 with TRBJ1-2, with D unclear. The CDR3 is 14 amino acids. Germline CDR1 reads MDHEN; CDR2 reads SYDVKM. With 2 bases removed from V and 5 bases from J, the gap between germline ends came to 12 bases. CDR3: CASSLTALPYGYTF. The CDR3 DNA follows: TGTGCCAGCAGTTTAACTGCACTTCCATATGGCTACACCTTC.

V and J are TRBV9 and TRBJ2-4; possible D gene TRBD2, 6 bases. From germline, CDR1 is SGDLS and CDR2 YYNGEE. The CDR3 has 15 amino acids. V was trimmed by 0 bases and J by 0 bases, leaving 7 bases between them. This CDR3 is CASSVAGLAKNIQYF. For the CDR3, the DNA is TGTGCCAGCAGCGTAGCGGGACTAGCCAAAAACATTCAGTACTTC.

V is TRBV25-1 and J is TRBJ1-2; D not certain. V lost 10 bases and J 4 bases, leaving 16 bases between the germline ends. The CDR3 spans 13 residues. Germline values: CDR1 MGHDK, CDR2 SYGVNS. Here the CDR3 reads CATEEGHGYGYTF. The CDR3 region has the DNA TGTGCCACGGAGGAGGGCCATGGCTATGGCTACACCTTC.

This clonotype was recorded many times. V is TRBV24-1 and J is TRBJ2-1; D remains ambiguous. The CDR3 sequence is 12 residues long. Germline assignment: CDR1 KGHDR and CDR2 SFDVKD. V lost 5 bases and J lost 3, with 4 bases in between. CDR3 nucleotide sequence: TGTGCCACCAGTGCAGGCTACAATGAGCAGTTCTTC. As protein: CATSAGYNEQFF.

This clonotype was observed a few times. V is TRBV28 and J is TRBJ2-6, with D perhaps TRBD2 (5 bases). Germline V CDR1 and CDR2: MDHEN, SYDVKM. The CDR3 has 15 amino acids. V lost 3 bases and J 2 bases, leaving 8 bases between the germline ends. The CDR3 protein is CASSLMGAGANVLTF. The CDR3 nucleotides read TGTGCCAGCAGTTTGATGGGAGCTGGGGCCAACGTCCTGACTTTC. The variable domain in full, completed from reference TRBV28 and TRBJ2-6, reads DVKVTQSSRYLVKRTGEKVFLECVQDMDHENMFWYRQDPGLGLRLIYFSYDVKMKEKGDIPEGYSVSREKKERFSLILESASTNQTSMYLCASSLMGAGANVLTFGAGSRLTVL.

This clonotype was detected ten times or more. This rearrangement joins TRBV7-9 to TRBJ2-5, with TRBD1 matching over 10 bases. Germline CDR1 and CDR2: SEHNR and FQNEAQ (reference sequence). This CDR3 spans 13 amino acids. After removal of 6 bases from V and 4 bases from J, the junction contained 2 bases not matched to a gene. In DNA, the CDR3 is TGTGCCAGCAGGACAGGGGGCGGAGAGACCCAGTACTTC. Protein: CASRTGGGETQYF. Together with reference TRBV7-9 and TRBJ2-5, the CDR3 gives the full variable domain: DTGVSQNPRHKITKRGQNVTFRCDPISEHNRLYWYRQTLGQGPEFLTYFQNEAQLEKSRLLSDRFSAERPKGSFSTLEIQRTEQGDSAMYLCASRTGGGETQYFGPGTRLLVL.

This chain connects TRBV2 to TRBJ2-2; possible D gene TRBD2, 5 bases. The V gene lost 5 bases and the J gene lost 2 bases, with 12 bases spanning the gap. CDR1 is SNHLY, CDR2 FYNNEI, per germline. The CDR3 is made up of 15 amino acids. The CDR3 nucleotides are TGTGCCAGCAGTCTAGAACTAGTTAACACCGGGGAGCTGTTTTTT. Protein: CASSLELVNTGELFF.

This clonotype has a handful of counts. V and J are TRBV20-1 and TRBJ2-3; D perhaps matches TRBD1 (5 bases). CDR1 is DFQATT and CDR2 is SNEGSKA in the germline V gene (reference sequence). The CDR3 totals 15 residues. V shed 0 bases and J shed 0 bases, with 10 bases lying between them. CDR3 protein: CSARDEDSSTDTQYF. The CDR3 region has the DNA TGCAGTGCTAGAGATGAAGACAGTAGCACAGATACGCAGTATTTT.

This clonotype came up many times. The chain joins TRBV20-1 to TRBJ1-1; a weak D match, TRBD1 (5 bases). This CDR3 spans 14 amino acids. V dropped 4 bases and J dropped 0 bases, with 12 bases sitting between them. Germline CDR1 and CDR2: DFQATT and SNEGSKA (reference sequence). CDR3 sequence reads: CSAKGLFMNTEAFF. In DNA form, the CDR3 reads TGCAGTGCTAAGGGACTCTTCATGAACACTGAAGCTTTCTTT.

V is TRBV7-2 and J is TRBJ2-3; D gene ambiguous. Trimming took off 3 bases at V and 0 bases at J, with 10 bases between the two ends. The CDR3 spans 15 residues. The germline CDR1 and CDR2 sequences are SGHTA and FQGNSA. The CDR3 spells CASSLSLSSTDTQYF. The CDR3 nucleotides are TGTGCCAGCAGCTTGTCTCTGAGTAGCACAGATACGCAGTATTTT. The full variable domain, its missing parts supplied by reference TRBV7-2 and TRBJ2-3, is GAGVSQSPSNKVTEKGKDVELRCDPISGHTALYWYRQSLGQGLEFLIYFQGNSAPDKSGLPSDRFSAERTGGSVSTLTIQRTQQEDSAVYLCASSLSLSSTDTQYFGPGTRLTVL.

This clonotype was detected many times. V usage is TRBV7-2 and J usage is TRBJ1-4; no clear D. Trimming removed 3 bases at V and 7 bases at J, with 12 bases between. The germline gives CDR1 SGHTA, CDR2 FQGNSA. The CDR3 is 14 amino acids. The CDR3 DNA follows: TGTGCCAGCAGCTTTTTATTAGAGGGTGAAAAACTGTTTTTT. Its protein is CASSFLLEGEKLFF.

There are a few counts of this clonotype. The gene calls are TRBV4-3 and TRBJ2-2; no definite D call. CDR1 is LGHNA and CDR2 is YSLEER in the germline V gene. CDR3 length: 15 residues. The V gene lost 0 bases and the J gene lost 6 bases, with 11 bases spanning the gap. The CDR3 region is CASSQDSWGSGELFF. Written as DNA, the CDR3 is TGCGCCAGCAGCCAAGATAGTTGGGGTTCCGGGGAGCTGTTTTTT.

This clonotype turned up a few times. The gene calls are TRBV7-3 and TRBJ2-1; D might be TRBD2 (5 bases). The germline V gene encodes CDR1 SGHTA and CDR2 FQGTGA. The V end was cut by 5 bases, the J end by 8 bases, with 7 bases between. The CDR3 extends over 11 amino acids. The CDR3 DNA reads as TGTGCCAGCAGCGTCGGGGATGAGCAGTTCTTC. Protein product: CASSVGDEQFF.